A selection of T cell receptor beta chains follows, all from one sample in a study of control samples from healthy donors and cancer patients. The repertoire was sequenced with immunoSEQ multiplex PCR; TCRdb's copy has only in-frame clones and lacks some. The sample yields 100,000 to 150,000 clones, about 90% seen once. Sequenced: PBMCs. The receptor set was obtained from a man between 50 and 59 years old with head and neck cancer. CDR3s include the opening cysteine and the closing phenylalanine or tryptophan. D genes are given only for firm matches. Some rows have no size entry. The others give once, few or many, or a class for an expanded clone.

cdr3_nt cdr3_aa j_call d_call v_call clone_size
TGTGCCAGCAGTTTAGCTACTAGCGCCGGGGAGCTGTTTTTT CASSLATSAGELFF TRBJ2-2 TRBD2 TRBV27 .
TGTGCCAGCAGACTCCAACTACGCTCCTACAATGAGCAGTTCTTC CASRLQLRSYNEQFF TRBJ2-1 . TRBV5-5 once
TGTGCCAGCAGCTACTCGCGGACTAGGGCCAATGAGCAGTTCTTC CASSYSRTRANEQFF TRBJ2-1 TRBD2 TRBV7-6 .
TGTGCCAGCACTGGGACAGTTAACGGCCGCAGCGTGAATGAAAAACTGTTTTTT CASTGTVNGRSVNEKLFF TRBJ1-4 TRBD1 TRBV2 .
TGCAGCGTCGCCACAGGGGTCTATGGCTACACCTTC CSVATGVYGYTF TRBJ1-2 TRBD1 TRBV29-1 .
TGTGCCAGCAGCTCGGCAGGGGGCCAATTAGGCTATGGCTACACCTTC CASSSAGGQLGYGYTF TRBJ1-2 TRBD1 TRBV7-6 .
TGTGCCAGCAGTCTCGGGGGAACAACTAATGAAAAACTGTTTTTT CASSLGGTTNEKLFF TRBJ1-4 . TRBV28 .
TGTGCCAGCAGCGAGGACGGAAACACCATATATTTT CASSEDGNTIYF TRBJ1-3 . TRBV9 .
TGTGCCAGCAGTGAAAGTGCGGAGTTAGAGGGCTACACCTTC CASSESAELEGYTF TRBJ1-2 . TRBV2 .
TGTGCCACTCAACGAGGACCCGCTAATGAAAAACTGTTTTTT CATQRGPANEKLFF TRBJ1-4 . TRBV10-3 .
TGTGCCTGGACCTACGGCAATCAGCCCCAGCATTTT CAWTYGNQPQHF TRBJ1-5 . TRBV30 .
TGCAGCGTTGAAAGGAACACTGAAGCTTTCTTT CSVERNTEAFF TRBJ1-1 . TRBV29-1 .
TGTGCCAGCAGCTCTATCCATCAGGGGGCGTCTGGAAACACCATATATTTT CASSSIHQGASGNTIYF TRBJ1-3 TRBD1 TRBV7-6 few
TGTGCCAGTAGGAAACAGGGGGCTGAAGCTTTCTTT CASRKQGAEAFF TRBJ1-1 TRBD1 TRBV19 .
TGTGCCAGCAGTGCAAGGGAATCCCATTCACCCCTCCACTTT CASSARESHSPLHF TRBJ1-6 . TRBV2 once
TGTGCCAGCACTCTACTGGGGGCTAGCGGCAATGAGCAGTTCTTC CASTLLGASGNEQFF TRBJ2-1 . TRBV2 .
TGTGCCAGCAGGCAAACTAGCGGGGGGGCACAATTCTTC CASRQTSGGAQFF TRBJ2-1 TRBD2 TRBV2 .
TGTAGCGTAGGACTAGCTTGGCAGTTCTTC CSVGLAWQFF TRBJ2-1 TRBD2 TRBV29-1 .
TGTGCCAGCGCCCGCTCGAAGGGCGAGCAGTTCTTC CASARSKGEQFF TRBJ2-1 . TRBV27 .
TGTGCCAGCCGACTAGCGGCTATGGACGAGCAGTACTTC CASRLAAMDEQYF TRBJ2-7 TRBD2 TRBV11-2 .